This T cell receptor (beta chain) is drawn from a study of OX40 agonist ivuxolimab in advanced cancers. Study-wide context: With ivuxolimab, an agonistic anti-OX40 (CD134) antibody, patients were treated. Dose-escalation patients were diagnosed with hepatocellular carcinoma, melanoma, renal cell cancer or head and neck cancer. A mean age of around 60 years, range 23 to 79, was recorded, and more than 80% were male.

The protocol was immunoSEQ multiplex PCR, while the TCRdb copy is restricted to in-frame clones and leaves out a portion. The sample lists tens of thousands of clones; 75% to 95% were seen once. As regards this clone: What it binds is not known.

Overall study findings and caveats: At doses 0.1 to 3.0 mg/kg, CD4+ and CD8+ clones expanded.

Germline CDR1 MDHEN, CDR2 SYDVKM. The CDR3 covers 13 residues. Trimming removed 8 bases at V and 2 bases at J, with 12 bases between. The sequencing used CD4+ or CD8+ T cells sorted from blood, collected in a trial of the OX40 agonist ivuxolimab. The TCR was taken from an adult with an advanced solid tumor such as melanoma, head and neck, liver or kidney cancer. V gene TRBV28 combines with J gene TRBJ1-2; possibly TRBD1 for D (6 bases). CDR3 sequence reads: CASFPGQNYGYTF. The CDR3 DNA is TGTGCCAGCTTCCCGGGACAAAACTATGGCTACACCTTC.